The entry that follows covers one T cell receptor (beta chain) sequence. No antigen is known for it. No quality values exist for individual bases; no much larger clone is one base distant. To sequence the TCRbeta CDR3 region, genomic DNA was isolated from the sorted cells. TCRbeta CDR3 regions were sequenced using the immunoSEQ Assay. TCRdb's version of the immuneACCESS table is confined to in-frame rearrangements and falls short of the full clone set. An unresolved V gene accounts for under half of the shortfall where checked; the remainder is of unknown origin. Counted in this sample were some 44,000 clones; around 83% of them appeared once. Of the sample, about a fifth falls within the top ten clones. For CDR1 and CDR2, the germline V gene lists MDHEN and SYDVKM. Trimming removed 5 bases from V and 8 bases from J, leaving 6 bases between the germline ends. From the cysteine through the phenylalanine, the CDR3 covers 11 amino acids. The only DNA kept is the CDR3, 33 bases in frame from the first base.

This sample was taken from a study of OX40 agonist ivuxolimab in advanced cancers. Background for the entire study: Ivuxolimab was an agonistic, fully human IgG2 monoclonal antibody directed against OX40 (CD134), a costimulatory receptor. In the dose-escalation cohort, more than 80% of patients were male, and the mean age was around 65 years with a range of roughly 20 to 79. Partial responses were achieved by three dose-escalation patients, of whom one had hepatocellular carcinoma and two had cutaneous melanoma. The paper describes the monotherapy dose-escalation part (N = 52 patients) of the phase I trial of ivuxolimab. Patients were allowed to have had prior anti-PD-1, anti-PD-L1 or anti-CTLA-4 therapy, and less than 45% of the dose-escalation patients had previously received checkpoint inhibitors. The purpose of peripheral TCRbeta sequencing was to test whether ivuxolimab changed TCR sequence diversity and led to clonal T-cell expansion. Among the roughly 50 dose-escalation patients, about 19 had hepatocellular carcinoma, roughly 15 melanoma, 9 renal cell carcinoma and 9 head and neck cancer. Intravenous ivuxolimab was administered to patients every 2 weeks at six dose levels: 0.01, 0.1, 0.3, 1.5, 3 and 10 mg/kg.

The trial excluded patients who had a history of autoimmune disease or who were on systemic immunosuppression. Peripheral blood for TCR sequencing was collected from all dose cohorts at baseline, on cycle 4 day 1, and on cycle 7 day 1. The samples were taken from a phase I, first-in-human, multicenter, open-label dose-escalation trial of ivuxolimab. Adults with locally advanced or metastatic head and neck squamous cell, hepatocellular, melanoma or renal cell carcinoma were enrolled in the trial. CD4+ and CD8+ T cells were sorted separately from peripheral blood before TCR sequencing. Beyond this particular receptor, the publication reports: After ivuxolimab, CD8+ T cells had more expanded clones than CD4+ T cells on average. Clonal expansion of both CD4+ and CD8+ blood T cells was observed from baseline to week 6 at doses 0.1 to 3.0 mg/kg. Partial responders in the 0.1-3.0 mg/kg groups had among the lowest normalized peripheral clonal expansion, especially among CD8+ T cells. Low levels of normalized T-cell clonal expansion were also seen in some nonresponding patients. The antigen specificity of the peripheral T cells that underwent clonal expansion was not determined.

This receptor was identified in an adult with an advanced solid tumor such as melanoma, head and neck, liver or kidney cancer. This specimen was CD4+ or CD8+ T cells sorted from blood, taken in a trial of the OX40 agonist ivuxolimab. This sequence uses TRBV28 and TRBJ1-4, with the D gene not confidently named. This receptor carries the CDR3 CASSPGEKLFF. The nucleotide sequence reads as follows: TGTGCCAGCAGTCCTGGCGAAAAACTGTTTTTT.